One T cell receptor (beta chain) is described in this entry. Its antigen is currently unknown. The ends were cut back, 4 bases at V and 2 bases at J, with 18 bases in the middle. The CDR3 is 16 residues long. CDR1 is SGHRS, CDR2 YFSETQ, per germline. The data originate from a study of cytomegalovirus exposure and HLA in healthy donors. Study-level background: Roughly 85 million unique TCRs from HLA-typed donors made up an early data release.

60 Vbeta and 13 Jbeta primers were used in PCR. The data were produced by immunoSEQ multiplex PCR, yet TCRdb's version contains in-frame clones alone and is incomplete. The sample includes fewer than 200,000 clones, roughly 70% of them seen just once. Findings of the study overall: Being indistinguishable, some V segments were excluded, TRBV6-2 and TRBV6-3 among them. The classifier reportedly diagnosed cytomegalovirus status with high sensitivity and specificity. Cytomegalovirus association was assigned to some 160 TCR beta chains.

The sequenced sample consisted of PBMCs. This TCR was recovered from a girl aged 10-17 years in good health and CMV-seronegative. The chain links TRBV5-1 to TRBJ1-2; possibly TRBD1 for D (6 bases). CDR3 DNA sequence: TGCGCCAGCAGCCGGGCCCTAGACAGGATCAACTATGGCTACACCTTC. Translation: CASSRALDRINYGYTF.